What follows are 8 T cell receptor beta chains derived from one specimen sequenced in a study of identical twins. MiXCR, run by TCRdb on the 5' RACE reads, gives a single entry per CDR3 protein. The table records 420,000 or so distinct CDR3 sequences, 18% of them present only once. The sequencing sample was made of naive T cells sorted from blood. These receptors all come from a man over 45 in good health.

A few counts support this clonotype. The chain links TRBV6-1 to TRBJ2-5, with D perhaps TRBD1 or TRBD2 (5 bases each). Germline CDR1 reads MNHNS; CDR2 reads SASEGT. The CDR3 consists of 16 residues. V was clipped by 6 bases and J by 3 bases, with 20 bases between them. The CDR3 nucleotides read TGTGCCAGCAGCTTGAGATCCGGGACGGAAAAAGAGACCCAGTACTTC. Its translation is CASSLRSGTEKETQYF.

This clonotype was recorded a few times. This chain connects TRBV28 to TRBJ1-1, with D possibly matching TRBD1 (6 bases). CDR1 is MDHEN, CDR2 SYDVKM, per germline. This CDR3 contains 13 residues. The V and J ends lost 3 bases and 5 bases respectively, with 10 bases between them. The CDR3 region has the DNA TGTGCCAGCAGTTTTCCGGGGGCGACTGAAGCTTTCTTT. Protein sequence: CASSFPGATEAFF.

This clonotype has a count of ten or more. J is TRBJ2-1 and V is TRBV6-1; 9 positions match TRBD1. This CDR3 contains 13 residues. Germline CDR1 is MNHNS and CDR2 is SASEGT. V lost 6 bases to trimming and J lost 8 bases; unmatched junction nucleotides: 5. CDR3 sequence reads: CASRTGGKDEQFF. Written as DNA, the CDR3 is TGTGCCAGCAGGACAGGGGGTAAGGATGAGCAGTTCTTC.

The V call is TRBV12-3 or TRBV12-4, the J call TRBJ2-5; D may match TRBD1 or TRBD2 (6 bases each). V lost 6 bases to trimming and J lost 5 bases, with 19 bases between them. The CDR3 has 15 amino acids. Here the CDR3 reads CASSPLPGGRETQYF. The CDR3 DNA is TGTGCCAGCAGCCCCCTGCCCGGGGGCCGTGAGACCCAGTACTTC.

This CDR3 reads CASRSGTSEYNEQFF. For the CDR3, the DNA is TGTGCCAGCAGGTCCGGGACTAGCGAGTACAATGAGCAGTTCTTC. The genes are TRBV2 and TRBJ2-1, with TRBD2 matching 10 bases. Germline CDR1 and CDR2: SNHLY and FYNNEI. The trim removed 6 bases at V and 4 bases at J, leaving 6 bases unmatched. CDR3 length equals 15 residues.

The chain couples TRBV24-1 to TRBJ2-3; D might be TRBD1 (5 bases). Trimming stripped 7 bases from V and 0 bases from J, with 10 bases between. Looked up from germline, CDR1 is KGHDR and CDR2 is SFDVKD. The CDR3 consists of 14 residues. This chain's CDR3 is CATRGHLSTDTQYF. The CDR3 DNA sequence: TGTGCCACCAGAGGACACCTAAGCACAGATACGCAGTATTTT.

The CDR3 is CAISDNRNEQFF. The CDR3 bases are TGTGCCATCAGTGACAATCGGAATGAGCAGTTCTTC. This rearrangement joins TRBV10-3 to TRBJ2-1; D uncertain. This CDR3 region has 12 residues. With 3 bases removed from V and 7 bases from J, the gap between germline ends came to 7 bases. Germline assignment: CDR1 ENHRY and CDR2 SYGVKD.

The rearrangement links TRBV20-1 to TRBJ2-1, with TRBD2 matching 10 bases. Trimming cost V 5 bases and J 7 bases; bases outside gene matches: 11. Germline V CDR1 and CDR2: DFQATT, SNEGSKA (reference sequence). The CDR3 consists of 15 residues. CDR3 sequence: CSAPRGLAGANEQFF. CDR3 nucleotides: TGCAGTGCTCCCCGAGGGCTAGCGGGAGCGAATGAGCAGTTCTTC.